The 17 T cell receptor beta chains below were found in one sample sequenced in a study of T-cell memory formation after mild COVID-19. TCRdb re-called the 5' RACE reads with MiXCR, one entry per CDR3 protein. The table shows approximately 210,000 distinct CDR3 sequences, with about 10% occurring only once. Sequencing input: PBMCs or a T cell subset sorted from them (not recorded which). These receptors all come from a man aged 18 to 29 who had mild COVID-19 (a few samples of this study predate the infection). Cell type and time point are not known.

The V and J genes are TRBV28 and TRBJ1-1, with TRBD1 matching 8 bases. Germline CDR1 is MDHEN and CDR2 is SYDVKM. The CDR3 spans 15 residues. The ends lost 3 bases at V and 0 bases at J; junction bases unmatched: 3. As DNA, the CDR3 is TGTGCCAGCAGTTTCCACAGGGGGGTGAACACTGAAGCTTTCTTT. It yields the protein CASSFHRGVNTEAFF.

This clonotype has more than one count but fewer than ten. The chain combines TRBV2 with TRBJ2-1; 11 bases map to TRBD2. The germline V gene has CDR1 SNHLY and CDR2 FYNNEI. The V gene end was trimmed by 6 bases and the J gene end by 2 bases; junction bases not matched to a gene: 3. This CDR3 contains 15 residues. Here the CDR3 reads CASRLAGGPYNEQFF. Here the CDR3 DNA reads TGTGCCAGCAGATTAGCGGGGGGGCCCTACAATGAGCAGTTCTTC.

The chain uses TRBV19 and TRBJ2-1; 8 bases agree with TRBD1. This CDR3 comprises 14 residues. Germline V gene lookup returns CDR1 LNHDA and CDR2 SQIVND (reference sequence). With 2 bases clipped from V and 7 bases from J, the junction kept 4 bases outside the gene matches. CDR3 region: CASSINGQGNEQFF. CDR3 nucleotides: TGTGCCAGTAGTATAAACGGACAGGGTAATGAGCAGTTCTTC.

This clonotype was seen only a few times. The genes are TRBV10-3 and TRBJ2-2; D is possibly TRBD1 (6 bases). CDR1 is ENHRY, CDR2 SYGVKD, per germline. The V end lost 6 bases, the J end lost 3 bases, and 20 bases lay between the germline ends. The CDR3 covers 17 residues. This chain's CDR3 is CAIRGSAGVADTGELFF. The CDR3 nucleotides read TGTGCCATCAGGGGCTCCGCAGGGGTTGCGGACACCGGGGAGCTGTTTTTT.

Many counts were recorded for this clonotype. J is TRBJ1-1 and V is TRBV7-6; maybe TRBD1 (5 bases). Looked up from germline, CDR1 is SGHVS and CDR2 is FNYEAQ. V lost 2 bases, J lost 2 bases, and 9 bases lay in between. The CDR3 is 14 residues long. As DNA, the CDR3 is TGTGCCAGCAGCTTACGACAGTTAAACACTGAAGCTTTCTTT. Translating gives CASSLRQLNTEAFF. The whole variable domain, filled in from reference TRBV7-6 and TRBJ1-1, reads GAGVSQSPRYKVTKRGQDVALRCDPISGHVSLYWYRQALGQGPEFLTYFNYEAQQDKSGLPNDRFSAERPEGSISTLTIQRTEQRDSAMYRCASSLRQLNTEAFFGQGTRLTVV.

In its sample, this clonotype was seen a few times. The J gene is TRBJ2-3, the V gene TRBV20-1; D gene unclear. CDR3 size: 13 residues. With 2 bases removed from V and 1 base from J, the gap between germline ends came to 7 bases. Germline V lookup: CDR1 DFQATT, CDR2 SNEGSKA (reference sequence). CDR3 bases: TGCAGTGCTAGAAGGCAGGGCACAGATACGCAGTATTTT. This translates into CSARRQGTDTQYF.

This clonotype occurred a few times. This rearrangement joins TRBV6-2 or TRBV6-3 to TRBJ1-2; D might be TRBD1 (5 bases). V lost 6 bases to trimming and J lost 6 bases, with 14 bases between them. Germline assignment: CDR1 MNHEY and CDR2 SVGEGT. This CDR3 comprises 13 residues. CDR3 loop: CASRLSKGHGYTF. The CDR3 DNA follows: TGTGCCAGCAGGTTGTCCAAGGGGCATGGCTACACCTTC.

On this clonotype itself: An end of the junction does not agree with germline; a read error may underlie this. The V call is TRBV5-1, the J call TRBJ1-1; D is ambiguous. CDR1 and CDR2 (germline): SGHRS, YFSETQ. CDR3 length: 13 amino acids. Written as DNA, the CDR3 is TGCGCCAGCAGCTCCACACCGGGCGGTGAAGATTTCTTT. This gives the protein CASSSTPGGEDFF. Full variable domain (outside the CDR3, taken from reference TRBV5-1 and TRBJ1-1): KAGVTQTPRYLIKTRGQQVTLSCSPISGHRSVSWYQQTPGQGLQFLFEYFSETQRNKGNFPGRFSGRQFSNSRSEMNVSTLELGDSALYLCASSSTPGGEDFFGQGTRLTVV.

This clonotype was picked up a small number of times. The chain recombines TRBV28 with TRBJ1-5, with 9 bases fitting TRBD1. CDR3 length: 15 residues. Germline CDR1 is MDHEN and CDR2 is SYDVKM. The V segment lost 7 bases and the J segment 4 bases; nucleotides outside the gene matches: 8. CDR3 coding DNA: TGTGCCAGCACCCTGGGGGACAGGGAGAATCAGCCCCAGCATTTT. Protein: CASTLGDRENQPQHF.

The genes are TRBV6-6 and TRBJ2-2; TRBD1 agrees at 8 bases. V lost 5 bases and J lost 4; bases outside the gene matches: 3. CDR1 is MNHNY, CDR2 SVGAGI, per germline (reference sequence). The CDR3 contains 14 residues. This CDR3 reads CASSRQGSTGELFF. CDR3 bases: TGTGCCAGCAGTCGACAGGGGAGCACCGGGGAGCTGTTTTTT.

This clonotype was observed a handful of times. This chain links TRBV7-2 with TRBJ1-2; D is ambiguous. V dropped 4 bases and J dropped 7 bases, with 10 bases sitting between them. Germline CDR1 is SGHTA and CDR2 is FQGNSA. CDR3 length equals 12 residues. The CDR3, as DNA: TGTGCCAGCAGCTCCTCCCGGGGTGGCTACACCTTC. Translation gives CASSSSRGGYTF.

The chain couples TRBV7-8 to TRBJ1-1; D perhaps matches TRBD1 (5 bases). The CDR3 has 16 amino acids. The germline gives CDR1 SGHVS, CDR2 FQNEAQ. V lost 5 bases and J 1 base, leaving 17 bases between the germline ends. The CDR3 DNA reads as TGTGCCAGCAGCGCCCTTGCGGGGGTCCGGAACACTGAAGCTTTCTTT. Encoded protein: CASSALAGVRNTEAFF.

This sequence joins TRBV11-2 and TRBJ1-6, with D possibly matching TRBD1 (5 bases). The CDR3 sequence is 18 residues long. Germline V gives CDR1 SGHAT, CDR2 FQNNGV. V lost 1 base and J 2 bases, leaving 15 bases between the germline ends. In DNA form, the CDR3 reads TGTGCCAGCAGCTTAGTCCGATGGGACCGGCCCTATAATTCACCCCTCCACTTT. This codes for CASSLVRWDRPYNSPLHF.

The V and J genes are TRBV12-3 or TRBV12-4 and TRBJ1-4; D remains unclear. Trimming cost V 2 bases and J 8 bases, with 12 bases left between them. The CDR3 loop spans 14 amino acids. CDR3 region: CASSLYREGEKLFF. CDR3 DNA sequence: TGTGCCAGCAGTTTATATAGGGAGGGAGAAAAACTGTTTTTT.

This clonotype appeared a few times. The chain uses TRBV5-4 and TRBJ2-1, with D unresolved. There are 16 residues in the CDR3. Germline V gene data show CDR1 as SGHNT and CDR2 as YYREEE (reference sequence). Trimming cost V 4 bases and J 5 bases, with 19 bases left between them. The CDR3 reads CASSAANLGRDNEQFF. The CDR3 nucleotides read TGTGCCAGCAGCGCAGCCAACTTAGGACGGGACAATGAGCAGTTCTTC.

This clonotype came up a few times. The chain uses TRBV7-3 and TRBJ2-1; D not resolved. V was trimmed by 5 bases and J by 5 bases, leaving 7 bases between them. Germline V gives CDR1 SGHTA, CDR2 FQGTGA. The CDR3 totals 12 residues. CDR3 residues: CASSLSDNEQFF. The DNA for the CDR3 is TGTGCCAGCAGCCTTTCAGACAATGAGCAGTTCTTC.

J is TRBJ2-3 and V is TRBV11-2; TRBD2 agrees at 11 bases. Germline V gene sequence: CDR1 SGHAT, CDR2 FQNNGV. The CDR3 loop spans 16 amino acids. The V segment lost 7 bases and the J segment 6 bases; nucleotides outside the gene matches: 12. CDR3 sequence: CASTPRRLAGFDTQYF. DNA of the CDR3: TGTGCCAGCACCCCGAGGCGACTAGCGGGGTTTGATACGCAGTATTTT.